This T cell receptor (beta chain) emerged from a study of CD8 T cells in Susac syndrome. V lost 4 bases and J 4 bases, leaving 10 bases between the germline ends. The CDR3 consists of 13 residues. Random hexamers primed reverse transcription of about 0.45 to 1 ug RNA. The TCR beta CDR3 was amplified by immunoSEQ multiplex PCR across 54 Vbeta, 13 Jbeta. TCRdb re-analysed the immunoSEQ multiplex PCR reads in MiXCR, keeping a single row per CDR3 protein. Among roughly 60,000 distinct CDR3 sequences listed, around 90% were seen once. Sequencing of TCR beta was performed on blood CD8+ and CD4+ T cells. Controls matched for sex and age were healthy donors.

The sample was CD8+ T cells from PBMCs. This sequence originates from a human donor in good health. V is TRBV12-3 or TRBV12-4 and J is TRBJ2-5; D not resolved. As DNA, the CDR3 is TGTGCCAGCAGTTCTGAGGACGGAGAGACCCAGTACTTC. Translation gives CASSSEDGETQYF.